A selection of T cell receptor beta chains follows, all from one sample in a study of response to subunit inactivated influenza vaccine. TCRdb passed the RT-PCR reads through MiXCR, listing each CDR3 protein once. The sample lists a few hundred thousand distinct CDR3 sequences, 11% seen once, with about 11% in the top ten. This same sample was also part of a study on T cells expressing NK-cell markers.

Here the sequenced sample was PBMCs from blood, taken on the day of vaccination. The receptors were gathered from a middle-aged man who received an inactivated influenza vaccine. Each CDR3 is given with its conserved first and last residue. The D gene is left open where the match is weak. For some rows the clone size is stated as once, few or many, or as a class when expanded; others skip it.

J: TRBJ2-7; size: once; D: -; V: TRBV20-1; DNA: TGCAGTGCTAAGGGCAGAAACTACGAGCAGTACTTC; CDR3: CSAKGRNYEQYF
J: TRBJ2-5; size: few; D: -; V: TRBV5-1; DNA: TGCGCCAGCAGCATGGACAGTGTGACCCAGTACTTC; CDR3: CASSMDSVTQYF
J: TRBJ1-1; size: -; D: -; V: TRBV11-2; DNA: TGTGCCAGCAGCTTAGCGGACAACCTAGGACGGGCTTTCTTT; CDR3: CASSLADNLGRAFF
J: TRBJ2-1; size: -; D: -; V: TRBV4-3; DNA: TGCGCCAGCAGCCAAGATCACAGGGGGGGAAATGAGCAGTTCTTC; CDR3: CASSQDHRGGNEQFF
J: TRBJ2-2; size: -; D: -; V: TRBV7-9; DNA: TGTGCCAGCAGCTATATCCCCGGGGAGCTGTTTTTT; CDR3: CASSYIPGELFF
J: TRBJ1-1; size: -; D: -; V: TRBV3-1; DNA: TGTGCCAGCAGCCCAAGGGTCCTCGCGAACACTGAAGCTTTCTTT; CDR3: CASSPRVLANTEAFF
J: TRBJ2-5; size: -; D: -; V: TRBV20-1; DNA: TGCAGTGTCTCCGACGGACAAGAGACCCAGTACTTC; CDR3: CSVSDGQETQYF
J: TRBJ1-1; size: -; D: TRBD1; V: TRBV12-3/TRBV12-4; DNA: TGTGCCAGCAGGCCTGGACAGGGGCGGATTGCTGAAGCTTTCTTT; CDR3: CASRPGQGRIAEAFF
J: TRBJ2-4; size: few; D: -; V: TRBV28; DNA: TGTGCCAGCAGTCACCGCCGAGCCAAAAACATTCAGTACTTC; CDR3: CASSHRRAKNIQYF
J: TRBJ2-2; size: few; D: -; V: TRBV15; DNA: TGTGCCACCAGCAGAGATATGAAGGGGGCCGGGGAGCTGTTTTTT; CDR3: CATSRDMKGAGELFF
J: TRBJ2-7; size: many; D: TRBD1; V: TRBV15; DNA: TGTGCCACCAGCAGGACAGGGGACTCCTACGAGCAGTACTTC; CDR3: CATSRTGDSYEQYF
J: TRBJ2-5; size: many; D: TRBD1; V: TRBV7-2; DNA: TGTGCCAGCAGCGAATTGACAGGGGGCGTAGGGACCCAGTACTTC; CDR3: CASSELTGGVGTQYF
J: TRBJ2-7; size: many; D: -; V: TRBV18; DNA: TGTGCCAGCAGCCCTCCGGGTGGCTACGAGCAGTACTTC; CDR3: CASSPPGGYEQYF
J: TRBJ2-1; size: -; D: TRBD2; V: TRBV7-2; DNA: TGTGCCAGCAGCAAGCGGACTAGCGGGAGAGGGTATGAGCAGTTCTTC; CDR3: CASSKRTSGRGYEQFF
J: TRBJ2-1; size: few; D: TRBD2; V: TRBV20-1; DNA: TGCAGTTCCGCGACTAGCGGAGCATACAATGAGCAGTTCTTC; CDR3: CSSATSGAYNEQFF
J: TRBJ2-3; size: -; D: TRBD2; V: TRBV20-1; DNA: TGCAGTGCTAGAGATGTAGCGGGGGTACCAGATACGCAGTATTTT; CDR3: CSARDVAGVPDTQYF
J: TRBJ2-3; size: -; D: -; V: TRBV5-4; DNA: TGTGCCAGCAGCTTCGATGATACGCAGTATTTT; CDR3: CASSFDDTQYF
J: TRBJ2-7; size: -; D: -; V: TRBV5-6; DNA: TGTGCCAGCAGCTTTTCCACGGCCGAGCAGTACTTC; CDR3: CASSFSTAEQYF
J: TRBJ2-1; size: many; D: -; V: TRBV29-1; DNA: TGCAGCGTCGCCGGGTCCGAGCAGTTCTTC; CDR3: CSVAGSEQFF
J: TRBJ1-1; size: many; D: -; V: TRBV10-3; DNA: TGTGCCATCAGTGACTCCTCCGGGGGCCCTGAAGCTTTCTTT; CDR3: CAISDSSGGPEAFF
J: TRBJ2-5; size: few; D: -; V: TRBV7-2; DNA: TGTGCCAGCAGCTCACTTGGGGGCGGGGTAATTACGGAGACCCAGTACTTC; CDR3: CASSSLGGGVITETQYF
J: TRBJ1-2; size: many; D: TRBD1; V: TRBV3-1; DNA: TGTGCCAGCAGCCCGGGACAGGGCTACTATGGCTACACCTTC; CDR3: CASSPGQGYYGYTF
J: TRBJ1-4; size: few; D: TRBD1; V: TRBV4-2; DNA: TGTGCCAGCAGCCATGCGGACAGGTCCGGTCGGGAAAAACTGTTTTTT; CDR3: CASSHADRSGREKLFF
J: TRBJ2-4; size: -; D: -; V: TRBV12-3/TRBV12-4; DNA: TGTGCCAGCACCTCCCCCAACGGGAACATTCAGTACTTC; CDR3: CASTSPNGNIQYF
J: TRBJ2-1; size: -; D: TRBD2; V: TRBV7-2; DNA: TGTGCCAGCAGTGAACCAGGACTAGCGGTCAATGAGCAGTTCTTC; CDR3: CASSEPGLAVNEQFF
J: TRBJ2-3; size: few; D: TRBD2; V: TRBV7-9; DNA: TGTGCCAGCAGCTTACTGCTAGCGGAAAAAGACACAGATACGCAGTATTTT; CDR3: CASSLLLAEKDTDTQYF
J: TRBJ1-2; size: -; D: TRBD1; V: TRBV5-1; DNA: TGCGCCAGCAGCATCAACAGGGGAGCTAACTATGGCTACACCTTC; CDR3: CASSINRGANYGYTF
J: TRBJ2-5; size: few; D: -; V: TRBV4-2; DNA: TGTGCCAGCAGCCAACTTCTGTTAGGGCAGGAGCAAGAGACCCAGTACTTC; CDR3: CASSQLLLGQEQETQYF
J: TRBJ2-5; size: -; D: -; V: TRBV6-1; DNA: TGTGCCAGCAGTCCCGACTACGCGTTCCAAGAGACCCAGTACTTC; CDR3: CASSPDYAFQETQYF
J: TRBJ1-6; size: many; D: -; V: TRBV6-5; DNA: TGTGCCAGCAGTTATTACCGGGCGCACGGGACAACTAATTCACCCCTCCACTTT; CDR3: CASSYYRAHGTTNSPLHF
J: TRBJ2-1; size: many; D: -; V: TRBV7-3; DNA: TGTGCCAGCAGCTTAGGGCTAGCAAGACGCGATGAGCAGTTCTTC; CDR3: CASSLGLARRDEQFF
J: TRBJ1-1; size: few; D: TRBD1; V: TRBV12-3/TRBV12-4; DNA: TGTGCCAGCAGGGAGGGGGACAGGAGGTCTATGAACACTGAAGCTTTCTTT; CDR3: CASREGDRRSMNTEAFF
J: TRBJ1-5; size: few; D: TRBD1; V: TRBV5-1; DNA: TGCGCCAGCAGCGAAGGGACAGGTAAACAGCCCCAGCATTTT; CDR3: CASSEGTGKQPQHF
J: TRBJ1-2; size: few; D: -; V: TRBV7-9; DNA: TGTGCCAGCAGCTTAGCCCTTAGACTCGGCGGGGACTATGGCTACACCTTC; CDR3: CASSLALRLGGDYGYTF
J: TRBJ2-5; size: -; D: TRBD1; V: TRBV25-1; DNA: TGTGCCAGCAGTGACCCGGGACAGGGGGCGCTTGAGACCCAGTACTTC; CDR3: CASSDPGQGALETQYF
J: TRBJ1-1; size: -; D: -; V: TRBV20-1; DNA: TGCAGTGCTAGAGATGTCCATGGGACAGAAGCTTTCTTT; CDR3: CSARDVHGTEAFF
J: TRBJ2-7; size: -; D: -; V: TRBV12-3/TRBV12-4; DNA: TGTGCCAGCGGCCAGAACAGGGTGCTTGGAGAGCAGTACTTC; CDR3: CASGQNRVLGEQYF
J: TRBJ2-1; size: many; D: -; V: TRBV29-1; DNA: TGCAGCGTCGGAGGGCTCTACAATGAGCAGTTCTTC; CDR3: CSVGGLYNEQFF
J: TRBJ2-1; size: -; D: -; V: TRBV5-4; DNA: TGTGCCAGCAGCATCGGGACACGACTAAACAATGAGCAGTTCTTC; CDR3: CASSIGTRLNNEQFF
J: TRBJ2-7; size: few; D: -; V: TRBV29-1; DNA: TGCAGCGTTGAAGATCCTAGCAGTGGCTACGAGCAGTACTTC; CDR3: CSVEDPSSGYEQYF
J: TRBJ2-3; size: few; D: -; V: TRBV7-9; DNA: TGTGCCAGCAGAAACCTGGGCGGAAAAACAGATACGCAGTATTTT; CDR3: CASRNLGGKTDTQYF
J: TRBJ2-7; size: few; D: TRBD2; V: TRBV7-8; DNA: TGTGCCAGCACGACTAGCGGGACCGAACCCTTCTCCTACGAGCAGTACTTC; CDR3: CASTTSGTEPFSYEQYF
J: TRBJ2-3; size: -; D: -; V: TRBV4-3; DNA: TGCGCCAGCAGCCAAGAGAGGGGCAGTACGCAGTATTTT; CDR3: CASSQERGSTQYF
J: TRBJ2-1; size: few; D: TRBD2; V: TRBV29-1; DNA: TGCAGCGTTGCTAGCGGGAAGGTGCAGTTCTTC; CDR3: CSVASGKVQFF
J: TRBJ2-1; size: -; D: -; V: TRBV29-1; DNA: TGCAGCGTCCCGTGGGGCAATGAGCAGTTCTTC; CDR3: CSVPWGNEQFF
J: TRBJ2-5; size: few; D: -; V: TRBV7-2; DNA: TGTGCCAGCAGCTTAGCACTGGGGGTAGGGGAGACCCAGTACTTC; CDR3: CASSLALGVGETQYF
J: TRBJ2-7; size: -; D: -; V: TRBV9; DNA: TGTGCCAGCAGCGTAGGGGGCGGGACAGCTTCCTACGAGCAGTACTTC; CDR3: CASSVGGGTASYEQYF
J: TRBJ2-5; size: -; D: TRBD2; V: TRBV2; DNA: TGTGCCAGCAGACACGGGGACTACCTGAGAGAGACCCAGTACTTC; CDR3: CASRHGDYLRETQYF
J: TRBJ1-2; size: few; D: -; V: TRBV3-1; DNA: TGTGCCAGCAGTCCTACCCGGAGGGGAGGCGGCTACACCTTC; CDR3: CASSPTRRGGGYTF
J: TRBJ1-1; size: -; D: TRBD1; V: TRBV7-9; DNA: TGTGCCAGCAGCACCATGCGTCTTGGACAGGTGAACACTGAAGCTTTCTTT; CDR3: CASSTMRLGQVNTEAFF